This T cell receptor beta chain was captured in a study of response to subunit inactivated influenza vaccine. Study-level points and caveats: Authors suggested that a seasonal influenza vaccination recruits few new T cells each time.

Between the trimmed V and J ends, which lost 6 bases and 5 bases, there was a span of 23 bases. The length of the CDR3 is 16 residues. Germline CDR1 and CDR2: MNHEY and SMNVEV (reference sequence). Each CDR3 protein is one row after TCRdb ran MiXCR on the RT-PCR reads. The sample yields 610,000 or so distinct CDR3 sequences, about 14% seen once. With regard to this clonotype: Its antigen is unknown.

The input for sequencing was PBMCs from blood, taken about 12 days after vaccination. The sequence derives from a man aged 45-65 years who received an inactivated influenza vaccine. This sequence joins TRBV27 and TRBJ2-7; D is possibly TRBD2 (6 bases). The CDR3 loop is CASRQPRLGSAHEQYF. The DNA of the CDR3 is TGTGCCAGCAGGCAGCCAAGACTAGGTTCTGCCCACGAGCAGTACTTC.